These T cell receptor beta chains were read from a single sample in a study of breast tumors, draining lymph nodes, adjacent tissues. One entry per CDR3 protein, called by TCRdb with MiXCR from the multiplex PCR reads. The table shows about 230,000 distinct CDR3 sequences, with roughly 32% occurring only once. Sequenced input: axillary lymph node tissue. These receptors originate from a female donor with breast cancer. Some clones in this sample may be carry-over from other donors' samples. CDR3s include the opening cysteine and the closing phenylalanine or tryptophan. Each record gives: clone size, D gene, J gene, V gene, CDR3 protein, CDR3 DNA. D genes are given only for firm matches. Expanded clones are given a class, and other clones once, few, many or no size at all.

abundance: -; d_gene: -; j_gene: TRBJ1-1; v_gene: TRBV6-1; CDR3aa: CASRGGVHDDTEAFF; CDR3nt: TGTGCCAGCAGGGGGGGGGTCCACGACGACACTGAAGCTTTCTTT
abundance: many; d_gene: -; j_gene: TRBJ1-2; v_gene: TRBV28; CDR3aa: CASSNREARGYTF; CDR3nt: TGTGCCAGCAGTAACAGGGAGGCAAGGGGCTACACCTTC
abundance: many; d_gene: TRBD1; j_gene: TRBJ2-3; v_gene: TRBV9; CDR3aa: CASSAGQGSTDTQYF; CDR3nt: TGTGCCAGCAGCGCGGGACAGGGGAGTACAGATACGCAGTATTTT
abundance: many; d_gene: -; j_gene: TRBJ2-2; v_gene: TRBV20-1; CDR3aa: CSASSGQSNTGELFF; CDR3nt: TGCAGTGCTAGTTCAGGGCAATCGAACACCGGGGAGCTGTTTTTT
abundance: few; d_gene: -; j_gene: TRBJ2-2; v_gene: TRBV11-3; CDR3aa: CASSLGTGPGGLNTGELFF; CDR3nt: TGTGCCAGCAGCTTAGGGACCGGACCAGGGGGACTGAACACCGGGGAGCTGTTTTTT
abundance: -; d_gene: -; j_gene: TRBJ1-2; v_gene: TRBV6-1; CDR3aa: CASSEDGGYTF; CDR3nt: TGTGCCAGCAGTGAAGATGGGGGCTACACCTTC
abundance: many; d_gene: -; j_gene: TRBJ2-7; v_gene: TRBV20-1; CDR3aa: CGAIRDPQNYEQYF; CDR3nt: TGCGGTGCTATCCGGGATCCACAAAATTACGAGCAGTACTTC
abundance: -; d_gene: -; j_gene: TRBJ2-2; v_gene: TRBV6-4; CDR3aa: CASSKRDRELFF; CDR3nt: TGTGCCAGCAGTAAGCGGGACAGGGAGCTGTTTTTT
abundance: many; d_gene: TRBD1; j_gene: TRBJ1-2; v_gene: TRBV5-4; CDR3aa: CASSPDRAFGYTF; CDR3nt: TGTGCCAGCAGCCCAGACAGGGCCTTCGGCTACACCTTC
abundance: many; d_gene: -; j_gene: TRBJ2-7; v_gene: TRBV20-1; CDR3aa: CSARLVHEQYF; CDR3nt: TGCAGTGCCCGACTTGTTCACGAGCAGTACTTC
abundance: -; d_gene: TRBD2; j_gene: TRBJ2-5; v_gene: TRBV20-1; CDR3aa: CSARVASGLGEETQYF; CDR3nt: TGCAGTGCTAGAGTGGCTAGCGGGCTCGGTGAAGAGACCCAGTACTTC
abundance: -; d_gene: -; j_gene: TRBJ2-3; v_gene: TRBV20-1; CDR3aa: CSARDPSARTDTQYF; CDR3nt: TGCAGTGCTAGAGATCCTAGCGCACGCACAGATACGCAGTATTTT
abundance: few; d_gene: -; j_gene: TRBJ1-5; v_gene: TRBV6-2/TRBV6-3; CDR3aa: CASSSRGTGSNQPQHF; CDR3nt: TGTGCCAGCAGCTCTAGAGGGACGGGTAGCAATCAGCCCCAGCATTTT
abundance: many; d_gene: TRBD1; j_gene: TRBJ1-5; v_gene: TRBV27; CDR3aa: CASSYPTGAWSQPQHF; CDR3nt: TGTGCCAGCAGTTACCCGACAGGGGCGTGGAGTCAGCCCCAGCATTTT